This record looks at one T cell receptor beta chain sequence and its context. As yet, its antigen is unknown. In germline, CDR1 is SGHAT, CDR2 FQNNGV. The CDR3 is 15 residues long. V lost 2 bases to trimming and J lost 4 bases; unmatched junction nucleotides: 6. This entry belongs to a study of long-term antiretroviral therapy in people with HIV. Study results and limitations: Upon ART, diversity increased but remained lower than transplant donor controls.

Survey-level resolution applied to immunoSEQ assay v3.0. Data came from immunoSEQ multiplex PCR; TCRdb stores just in-frame clones and leaves some out. This table has 32,000 or so clones, 85% appearing once. The source is a man in his late teens or twenties with HIV. Sequencing was performed on unsorted PBMCs, taken approximately 3.3 years after starting antiretroviral therapy. The rearrangement uses TRBV11-2 and TRBJ2-7, with 9 nucleotides matching TRBD1. In nucleotides, the CDR3 is TGTGCCAGCAGCTTAAAATATGGACAGGGGTACGAGCAGTACTTC. It codes for CASSLKYGQGYEQYF.